This TCR beta chain was recovered during a study of a mutant IDH1 vaccine in newly diagnosed glioma. On the study more broadly: Earlier therapy was either radiotherapy, temozolomide, or both, and most got both.

Comment on this clone: Antigen specificity is unknown.

Noted time point: week 47, end of study. Vaccinated patients received 300 ug of mutant IDH1 20-mer peptide per dose, with topical imiquimod. During weeks 1, 3, 5, 7, 11, 15, 19 and 23, patients received eight vaccinations. This table comes from immunoSEQ multiplex PCR, and its TCRdb copy is limited to in-frame clones, with some not included. The sample yields roughly 22,000 clones, roughly 80% seen once. Germline assignment: CDR1 SQVTM and CDR2 ANQGSEA. Deletions cut 6 bases from V and 1 base from J, with 12 bases between. The CDR3 has 13 residues. The chain carries TRBV29-1 and TRBJ1-1; weak D call: TRBD1 (5 bases). The sample here was PBMCs, taken from a glioma patient whose treatment included an IDH1 peptide vaccine. This TCR was recovered from a man aged 35 to 55 with glioma. Some clones in this sample may be carry-over from other donors' samples. The CDR3 bases are TGCAGCGTACCGGGACGTACGAACACTGAAGCTTTCTTT. Protein product: CSVPGRTNTEAFF.